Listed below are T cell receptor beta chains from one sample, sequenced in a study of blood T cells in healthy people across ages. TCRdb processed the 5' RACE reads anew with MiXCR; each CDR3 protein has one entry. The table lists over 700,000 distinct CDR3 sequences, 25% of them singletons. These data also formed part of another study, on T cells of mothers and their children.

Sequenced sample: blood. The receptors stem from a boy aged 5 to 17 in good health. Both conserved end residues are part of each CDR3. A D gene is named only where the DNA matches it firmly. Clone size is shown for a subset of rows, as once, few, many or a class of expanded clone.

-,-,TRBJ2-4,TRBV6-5,TGTGCCAGCAGTTACGGGACTGGGAACATTCAGTACTTC,CASSYGTGNIQYF
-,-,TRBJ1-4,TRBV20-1,TGCAGGCGTAGGGAAAAACTGTTTTTT,CRRREKLFF
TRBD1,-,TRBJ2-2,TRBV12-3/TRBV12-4,TGTGCCAGCAGTTTCTTCCAGGGGGCAACCGGGGAGCTGTTTTTT,CASSFFQGATGELFF
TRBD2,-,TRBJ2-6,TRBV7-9,TGTGCCAGCAGCTTAGGTCCTAGCGGGAGGGCTGGGGCCAACGTCCTGACTTTC,CASSLGPSGRAGANVLTF
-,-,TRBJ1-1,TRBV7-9,TGTGCCAGCAGCCCCCGGGATGTTGGAGGCTCTGAAGCTTTCTTT,CASSPRDVGGSEAFF
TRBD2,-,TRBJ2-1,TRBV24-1,TGTGCCACCAGTGATTTGTTGCCTAGCGGGAGGAATGAGCAGTTCTTC,CATSDLLPSGRNEQFF
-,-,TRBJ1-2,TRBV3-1,TGTGCCAGCAGCCAAGAGCCAGGGTACTATGGCTACACCTTC,CASSQEPGYYGYTF
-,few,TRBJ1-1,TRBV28,TGTGCCAGCAGTTTTCCCGCCCCTGTGTCTTTCTTT,CASSFPAPVSFF
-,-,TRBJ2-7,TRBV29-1,TGCAGCGTTGTAAGTGGACTCGACTCCTACGAGCAGTACTTC,CSVVSGLDSYEQYF
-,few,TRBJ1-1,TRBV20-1,TGCAGTGCCGGCCTGCGAGGGGCAACTGAAGCTTTCTTT,CSAGLRGATEAFF